The T cell receptor (beta chain) described here comes from a study of blood T cell repertoires in COVID-19. Study-level information: Collection of acute and convalescent COVID-19 samples took place in the United States, Italy and Spain. The analysed material was cDNA or gDNA that came from T cells, B-cell-depleted T cells, or PBMCs.

The assay was immunoSEQ multiplex PCR, and TCRdb's table has in-frame clones only and misses some. The table lists approximately 69,000 clones, almost 80% of them singletons, with 15% to 20% in the top ten. The sequenced material came from peripheral blood. This TCR was recovered from a man aged 55 to 70 with acute or convalescent COVID-19.

CDR3 amino acids: CASSLGGGSYEQYF. Here the CDR3 DNA reads TGCGCCAGCAGCTTGGGGGGAGGCTCCTACGAGCAGTACTTC. This rearrangement joins TRBV5-1 to TRBJ2-7; weak D call: TRBD2 (6 bases). Germline CDR1 and CDR2: SGHRS and YFSETQ. The length of the CDR3 is 14 residues. Trimming took 0 bases from V and 0 from J, leaving 7 bases between them.